This T cell receptor beta chain is from a study of Ad26.COV2.S vaccination and SARS-CoV-2 variants. The CDR3 consists of 14 residues. CDR1 and CDR2 from the germline V gene are SGHRS and YFSETQ. J lost 6 bases, V lost 0 bases, and 5 bases had no gene match. Treatment in this sample: approximately 18 received Ad26.COV2.S at low or high dose, single or two shots; several received placebo; per-sample allocation not given. Specimens were obtained on day 63 following the first vaccine or placebo injection. Sequencing used immunoSEQ multiplex PCR; TCRdb keeps in-frame clones, though not all of them. Of about 480,000 clones listed, around nine tenths were seen once; the top ten hold around 13%.

The sample here was peripheral blood, taken in a trial of Ad26.COV2.S vaccine versus placebo. The receptor's source is a person aged 18-65 years who received the Ad26.COV2.S COVID-19 vaccine or a placebo. This chain uses TRBV5-1 with TRBJ2-7; 8 bases are shared with TRBD1. The CDR3 loop reads CASSLDGQGGEQYF. CDR3 nucleotides: TGCGCCAGCAGCTTGGATGGACAGGGCGGCGAGCAGTACTTC.